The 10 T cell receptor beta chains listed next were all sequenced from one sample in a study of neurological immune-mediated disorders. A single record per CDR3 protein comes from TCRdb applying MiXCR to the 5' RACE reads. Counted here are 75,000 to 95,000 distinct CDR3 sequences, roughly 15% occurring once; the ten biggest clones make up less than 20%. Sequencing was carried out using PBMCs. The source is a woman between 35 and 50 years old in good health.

CDR3 sequence (DNA): TGCGCCAGCAGCCCAGGGACAGGGTCTAATGAAAAACTGTTTTTT. Translated, it gives CASSPGTGSNEKLFF. This rearrangement joins TRBV5-1 to TRBJ1-4; 9 nucleotides match TRBD1. With 4 bases clipped from V and 3 bases from J, the junction kept 4 bases outside the gene matches. The CDR3 runs to 15 residues. Germline CDR1 SGHRS, CDR2 YFSETQ.

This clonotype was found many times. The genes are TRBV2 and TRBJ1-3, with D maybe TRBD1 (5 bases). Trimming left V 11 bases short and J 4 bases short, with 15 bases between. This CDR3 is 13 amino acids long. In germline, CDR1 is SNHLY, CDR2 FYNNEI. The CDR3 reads CAGKGVSGNTIYF. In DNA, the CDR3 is TGTGCCGGAAAAGGGGTATCCGGAAACACCATATATTTT.

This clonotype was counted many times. The CDR3 DNA reads TGTGCCAGCAGCCGCGGGGGAACAGATACGCAGTATTTT. This sequence encodes CASSRGGTDTQYF. The chain joins TRBV28 to TRBJ2-3; 7 bases are shared with TRBD2. The length of the CDR3 is 13 residues. Losses at the gene ends were 6 bases for V and 3 bases for J; bases not matched to a gene: 3. CDR1 is MDHEN, CDR2 SYDVKM, per germline. Based on the CDR3 plus reference TRBV28 and TRBJ2-3, the full variable domain is DVKVTQSSRYLVKRTGEKVFLECVQDMDHENMFWYRQDPGLGLRLIYFSYDVKMKEKGDIPEGYSVSREKKERFSLILESASTNQTSMYLCASSRGGTDTQYFGPGTRLTVL.

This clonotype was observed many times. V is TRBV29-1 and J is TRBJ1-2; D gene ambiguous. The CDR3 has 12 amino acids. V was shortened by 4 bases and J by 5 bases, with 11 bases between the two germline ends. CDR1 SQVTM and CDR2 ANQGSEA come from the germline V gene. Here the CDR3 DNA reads TGCAGCGTTGTAGAGACGATTTATGGCTACACCTTC. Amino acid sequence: CSVVETIYGYTF.

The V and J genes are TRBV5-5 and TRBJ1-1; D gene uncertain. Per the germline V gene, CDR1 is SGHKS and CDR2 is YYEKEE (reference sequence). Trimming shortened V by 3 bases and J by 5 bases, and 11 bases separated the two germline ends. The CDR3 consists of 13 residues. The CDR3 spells CASSSNTKTEAFF. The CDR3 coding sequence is TGTGCCAGCAGCTCAAATACGAAAACTGAAGCTTTCTTT.

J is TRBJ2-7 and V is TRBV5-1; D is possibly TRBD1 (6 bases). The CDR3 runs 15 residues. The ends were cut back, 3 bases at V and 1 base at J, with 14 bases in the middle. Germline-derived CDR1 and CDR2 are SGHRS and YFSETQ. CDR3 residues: CASSSQGLVSYEQYF. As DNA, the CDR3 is TGCGCCAGCAGCTCACAGGGATTGGTGTCCTACGAGCAGTACTTC.

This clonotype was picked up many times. As DNA, the CDR3 is TGCGCCAGCAGCTTGGGGGGCAGGCCCCTCGGGAACACTGAAGCTTTCTTT. This translates into CASSLGGRPLGNTEAFF. V usage is TRBV5-1 and J usage is TRBJ1-1; D might be TRBD1 (5 bases). Trimming shortened V by 0 bases and J by 1 base, and 16 bases separated the two germline ends. CDR1 SGHRS and CDR2 YFSETQ come from the germline V gene. The CDR3 is made up of 17 amino acids.

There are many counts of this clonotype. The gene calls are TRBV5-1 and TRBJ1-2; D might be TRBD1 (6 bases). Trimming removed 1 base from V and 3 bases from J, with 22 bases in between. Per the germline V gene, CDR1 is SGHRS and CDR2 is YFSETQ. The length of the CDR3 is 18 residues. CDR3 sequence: CASSLQQGGWGKDYGYTF. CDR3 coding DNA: TGCGCCAGCAGCTTGCAACAGGGCGGATGGGGTAAAGACTATGGCTACACCTTC. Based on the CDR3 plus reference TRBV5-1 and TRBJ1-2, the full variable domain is KAGVTQTPRYLIKTRGQQVTLSCSPISGHRSVSWYQQTPGQGLQFLFEYFSETQRNKGNFPGRFSGRQFSNSRSEMNVSTLELGDSALYLCASSLQQGGWGKDYGYTFGSGTRLTVV.

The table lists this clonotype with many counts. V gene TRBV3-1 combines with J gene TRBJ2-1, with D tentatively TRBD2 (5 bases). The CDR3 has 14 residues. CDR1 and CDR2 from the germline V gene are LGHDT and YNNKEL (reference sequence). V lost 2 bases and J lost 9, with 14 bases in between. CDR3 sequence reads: CASSQLRESTEQFF. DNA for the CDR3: TGTGCCAGCAGCCAACTCCGGGAAAGCACTGAGCAGTTCTTC.

CDR3 sequence: CASSENRGNNQPQHF. In DNA, the CDR3 is TGTGCCAGCAGTGAAAACCGGGGAAACAATCAGCCCCAGCATTTT. The V call is TRBV28, the J call TRBJ1-5; D is unclear. From germline, CDR1 is MDHEN and CDR2 SYDVKM. This CDR3 region has 15 residues. V shed 5 bases and J shed 3 bases, with 14 bases lying between them.